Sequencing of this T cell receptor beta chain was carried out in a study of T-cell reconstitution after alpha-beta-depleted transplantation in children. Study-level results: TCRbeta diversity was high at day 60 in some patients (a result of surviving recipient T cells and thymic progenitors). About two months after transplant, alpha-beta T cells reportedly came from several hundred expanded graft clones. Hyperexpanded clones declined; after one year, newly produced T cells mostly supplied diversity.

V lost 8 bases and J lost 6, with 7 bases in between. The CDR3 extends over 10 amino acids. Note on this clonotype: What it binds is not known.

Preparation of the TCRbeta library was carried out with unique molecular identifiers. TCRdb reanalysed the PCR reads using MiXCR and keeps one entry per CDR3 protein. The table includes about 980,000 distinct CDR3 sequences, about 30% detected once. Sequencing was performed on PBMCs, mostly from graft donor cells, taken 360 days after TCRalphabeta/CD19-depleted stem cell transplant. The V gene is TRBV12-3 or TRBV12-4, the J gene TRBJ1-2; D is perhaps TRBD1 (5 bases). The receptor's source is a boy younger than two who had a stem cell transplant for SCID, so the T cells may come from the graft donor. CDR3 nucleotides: TGTGCCAGCCGGGGGAATGGCTACACCTTC. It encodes CASRGNGYTF.